The TCR beta chain under discussion was sequenced for a study of human T cells and chemical hapten exposure. The wider study: Doses of diphenylcyclopropenone went to the patients' scalps weekly throughout the roughly 24-week study. Slight volume differences across pooled libraries mainly accounted for varying per-sample TCR yields.

This clonotype was picked up many times. What it binds is unknown. Notes on the study in general: Every donor had alopecia, and their immune response may therefore differ from healthy people's.

Germline CDR1 LNHDA, CDR2 SQIVND (reference sequence). The CDR3 totals 14 residues. V was shortened by 3 bases and J by 8 bases, with 16 bases between the two germline ends. A single record per CDR3 protein comes from TCRdb applying MiXCR to the RACE reads. This table holds about 270,000 distinct CDR3 sequences, around 7.3% found once. As for time point: pre-sensitization, week 0. Documented treatment: therapeutic diphenylcyclopropenone sensitization with weekly scalp DPC. The chain has TRBV19 and TRBJ1-2; weak D call: TRBD1 (5 bases). The sequence was collected from a man aged 18 to 29 with alopecia areata. Some clones in this sample may be carry-over from other donors' samples. The specimen comprised whole blood, sampled in connection with sensitization to the hapten diphenylcyclopropenone (DPC). CDR3 nucleotides: TGTGCCAGTAGTATGTGGGACCCTCCCTGGGGCTACACCTTC. Translating gives CASSMWDPPWGYTF.